The present TCR beta chain was sequenced within a study of T cell changes during pregnancy in multiple sclerosis. Data came from immunoSEQ multiplex PCR; TCRdb stores just in-frame clones and leaves some out. This table has roughly 87,000 clones, roughly 95% appearing once. The germline gives CDR1 SQVTM, CDR2 ANQGSEA. After removal of 1 base from V and 8 bases from J, the junction contained 19 bases not matched to a gene. The CDR3 is 18 residues long. This chain joins TRBV29-1 and TRBJ2-1; 8 bases are a match to TRBD2. The receptor comes from a female donor in good health, enrolled as a control in a pregnancy study. The material sequenced was peripheral blood, taken in the third trimester of pregnancy. CDR3 sequence reads: CSVEVMGGPSGSPDEQFF. The DNA of the CDR3 is TGCAGCGTTGAAGTTATGGGGGGGCCCAGCGGGAGCCCCGATGAGCAGTTCTTC.